The 28 T cell receptor beta chains given below trace back to one sample, sequenced in a study of T cells expressing NK-cell markers. TCRdb re-called the 5' RACE reads; one entry per CDR3 protein, DNA not given. The data include hundreds of thousands of distinct CDR3 sequences; the top ten clones carry roughly 5.2%. Sequencing was done on a sample of blood T cells: a sorted CD56 or NKG2C T cell subset, CD4+ or CD8+ T cells, or bulk PBMC T cells (not recorded which). The receptors shown here come from a man between 18 and 69 years old in good health.

CDR3: CATSDMGTRKAFF. This chain links TRBV24-1 with TRBJ1-1; TCRdb's assignment of TRBD1 cannot be checked, as there is no DNA. The CDR3 loop spans 13 amino acids. Germline CDR1 is KGHDR and CDR2 is SFDVKD.

The V call is TRBV29-1, the J call TRBJ2-1; checking the TCRdb D call of TRBD1 is not possible without DNA. This CDR3 is 13 amino acids long. From germline, CDR1 is SQVTM and CDR2 ANQGSEA. The CDR3 reads CSVDHTGRGEQFF.

The rearrangement links TRBV20-1 to TRBJ2-7; without DNA, the TCRdb call of TRBD1 cannot be checked. The CDR3 extends over 11 amino acids. Per the germline V gene, CDR1 is DFQATT and CDR2 is SNEGSKA (reference sequence). The CDR3 region is CSAPGQGEQYF.

The gene calls are TRBV7-3 and TRBJ2-3. Germline loops: CDR1 SGHTA, CDR2 FQGTGA. CDR3 size: 12 residues. The CDR3: CASSSAQDTQYF.

The gene calls are TRBV12-3 or TRBV12-4 and TRBJ1-2; the TRBD1 assignment by TCRdb is unverifiable without DNA. The CDR3 spans 15 residues. CDR3 in amino acids: CASSLRGARNYGYTF.

This chain links TRBV2 with TRBJ1-2. The CDR3 loop spans 12 amino acids. CDR1 SNHLY and CDR2 FYNNEI come from the germline V gene. CDR3 region: CASRRTNYGYTF.

V usage is TRBV7-3 and J usage is TRBJ2-2. Germline V CDR1 and CDR2: SGHTA, FQGTGA. The CDR3 contains 16 residues. CDR3: CASSLSIGANTGELFF.

The chain combines TRBV18 with TRBJ1-1; the D gene TCRdb calls, TRBD1, cannot be checked with no DNA. Germline V gene sequence: CDR1 KGHSH, CDR2 LQKENI. CDR3 length: 16 residues. The CDR3 protein is CASSPLLQGANTEAFF.

The chain is built from TRBV4-2 and TRBJ1-2. The germline V gene encodes CDR1 LGHNA and CDR2 YNFKEQ. This CDR3 spans 15 amino acids. CDR3: CASSRDRDPIYGYTF.

The gene calls are TRBV29-1 and TRBJ2-5. Per the germline V gene, CDR1 is SQVTM and CDR2 is ANQGSEA. This CDR3 has 12 residues. The CDR3 spells CSVSLNEETQYF.

This chain links TRBV7-9 with TRBJ1-1; TCRdb indicates TRBD1, and absent DNA this call remains unverified. The CDR3 loop spans 17 amino acids. Germline lookup yields CDR1 SEHNR and CDR2 FQNEAQ (reference sequence). The chain's CDR3 is CASSLAVGTGVNTEAFF.

V gene TRBV2 combines with J gene TRBJ2-1; the D call of TRBD1 rests on TCRdb alone, since no DNA is present to check it. Germline V gene lookup returns CDR1 SNHLY and CDR2 FYNNEI. This CDR3 has 15 amino acids. The CDR3 spells CASSVWRGPHPEQFF. The full variable domain, rest sourced from reference TRBV2 and TRBJ2-1, is EPEVTQTPSHQVTQMGQEVILRCVPISNHLYFYWYRQILGQKVEFLVSFYNNEISEKSEIFDDQFSVERPDGSNFTLKIRSTKLEDSAMYFCASSVWRGPHPEQFFGPGTRLTVL.

The V and J genes are TRBV7-2 and TRBJ2-3; the TCRdb D gene call, TRBD1, has no DNA to confirm it. The V gene's germline CDR1 is SGHTA and CDR2 FQGNSA. This CDR3 is 15 amino acids long. The CDR3 sequence is CASSLGLRGGDTQYF.

V and J are TRBV29-1 and TRBJ1-2; TCRdb's assignment of TRBD1 cannot be checked, as there is no DNA. Germline V gives CDR1 SQVTM, CDR2 ANQGSEA. This CDR3 contains 13 residues. This CDR3 reads CSVQQNRGRGYTF.

The rearrangement links TRBV5-1 to TRBJ1-1; TCRdb lists TRBD1, though no DNA is available to test this call. CDR1 is SGHRS and CDR2 is YFSETQ in the germline V gene. The CDR3 has 15 amino acids. The CDR3 loop is CASSLEGTGNTEAFF.

The rearrangement uses TRBV6-2 or TRBV6-3 and TRBJ2-7; TCRdb designates TRBD2, a call that cannot be tested without DNA. The CDR3 is made up of 11 amino acids. Germline V gives CDR1 MNHEY, CDR2 SVGEGT. This chain's CDR3 is CASSQTREQYF.

The chain couples TRBV12-3 or TRBV12-4 to TRBJ1-6; the TCRdb D gene call, TRBD1, has no DNA to confirm it. CDR3 length equals 16 residues. The CDR3 sequence is CASSQGTGSYNSPLHF.

This rearrangement joins TRBV19 to TRBJ2-3; lacking DNA, the TRBD1 call made by TCRdb goes unchecked. Germline CDR1 LNHDA, CDR2 SQIVND (reference sequence). The CDR3 spans 15 residues. The CDR3 spells CASSLTGSIRDTQYF.

This chain joins TRBV11-2 and TRBJ1-3; TCRdb designates TRBD1, a call that cannot be tested without DNA. From germline, CDR1 is SGHAT and CDR2 FQNNGV. The CDR3 is 14 amino acids. This CDR3 is CASSLDGGGNTIYF.

V is TRBV5-1 and J is TRBJ2-5. The CDR3 contains 15 residues. Germline values: CDR1 SGHRS, CDR2 YFSETQ. The CDR3: CASSLAATSQETQYF.

The chain joins TRBV12-3 or TRBV12-4 to TRBJ1-1; no DNA is available, so the TRBD1 call from TCRdb remains unchecked. This CDR3 is built from 15 residues. The CDR3: CASNHRGVGNTEAFF.

The CDR3 region is CASRAGGLNEQFF. The rearrangement uses TRBV5-1 and TRBJ2-1; TCRdb designates TRBD2, a call that cannot be tested without DNA. Germline V gene data show CDR1 as SGHRS and CDR2 as YFSETQ. The CDR3 has 13 residues.

The gene calls are TRBV12-3 or TRBV12-4 and TRBJ1-3; TCRdb outputs TRBD1, but without DNA this stays unchecked. The CDR3 is made up of 16 amino acids. This CDR3 is CASRGQGAISGNTIYF.

This rearrangement joins TRBV7-9 to TRBJ2-7. Germline V lookup: CDR1 SEHNR, CDR2 FQNEAQ (reference sequence). CDR3 length: 13 amino acids. This CDR3 is CASSSGPSYEQYF.

V and J are TRBV7-3 and TRBJ1-6. Looked up from germline, CDR1 is SGHTA and CDR2 is FQGTGA. The CDR3 is made up of 13 amino acids. The CDR3 sequence: CASSSLAVSPLHF.

This chain joins TRBV7-2 and TRBJ2-5; TCRdb names TRBD2, which stays unverified in the absence of DNA. CDR3 size: 15 residues. Germline values: CDR1 SGHTA, CDR2 FQGNSA. CDR3 in amino acids: CASGLPGGARETQYF.

V and J are TRBV24-1 and TRBJ1-1. The CDR3 covers 14 residues. CDR1 is KGHDR, CDR2 SFDVKD, per germline. Here the CDR3 reads CATSDLRGPAEAFF.

The chain carries TRBV15 and TRBJ2-5; TCRdb indicates TRBD1, and absent DNA this call remains unverified. Germline assignment: CDR1 LNHNV and CDR2 YYDKDF (reference sequence). This CDR3 spans 16 amino acids. CDR3 protein: CATSRDRQGGQETQYF.